A selection of T cell receptor beta chains follows, all from one sample in a study of graft-versus-host responses after intestinal transplantation. Libraries were prepared by immunoSEQ multiplex PCR; TCRdb keeps only in-frame clonotypes and omits some of them. The table shows roughly 45,000 clones, with 85% to 95% occurring only once. The sample in question was PBMCs, obtained 335 days after intestinal transplant. These receptors all stem from a human patient who received an intestinal transplant, so some T cells may come from the graft donor. Each CDR3 is given with its conserved first and last residue. Each record gives: D gene, J gene, clone size, V gene, CDR3 protein, CDR3 DNA. D genes are given only for firm matches. Size values are once, few and many counts, or a class for expanded clones, and some rows have none.

>.|TRBJ1-5|.|TRBV23-1
CASSQSLRPKHQPQHF
TGCGCCAGCAGTCAATCCTTGCGACCCAAACATCAGCCCCAGCATTTT
>.|TRBJ1-1|.|TRBV5-4
CASSSGPNTEAFF
TGTGCCAGCAGCTCAGGACCCAACACTGAAGCTTTCTTT
>.|TRBJ1-2|.|TRBV6-6
CASSSGAYYGYTF
TGTGCCAGCAGTTCCGGGGCTTACTATGGCTACACCTTC
>TRBD2|TRBJ2-7|.|TRBV7-6
CASSFRSGLSGGYYEQYF
TGTGCCAGCAGCTTCCGGTCTGGGCTTAGCGGGGGATACTACGAGCAGTACTTC
>TRBD1|TRBJ1-2|.|TRBV6-4
CASRTPGTGFGYTF
TGTGCCAGCAGAACCCCCGGGACAGGGTTTGGCTACACCTTC
>.|TRBJ2-7|.|TRBV28
CASRSGFYEQYF
TGTGCCAGCAGATCAGGGTTCTACGAGCAGTACTTC
>.|TRBJ1-1|.|TRBV29-1
CSVEEGTGPEAFF
TGCAGCGTTGAGGAAGGAACAGGCCCTGAAGCTTTCTTT
>.|TRBJ1-1|.|TRBV28
CASSLSSEAFF
TGTGCCAGCAGTTTGTCCTCTGAAGCTTTCTTT
>.|TRBJ1-5|.|TRBV6-5
CASSYSRVGGQPQHF
TGTGCCAGCAGTTACTCCAGGGTGGGGGGTCAGCCCCAGCATTTT
>TRBD1|TRBJ1-5|.|TRBV6-1
CASSEADGQGNQPQHF
TGTGCCAGCAGTGAAGCAGACGGACAGGGCAATCAGCCCCAGCATTTT
>.|TRBJ1-1|.|TRBV5-6
CASSTPTSTEAFF
TGTGCCAGTTCGACCCCCACAAGCACTGAAGCTTTCTTT
>.|TRBJ2-7|once|TRBV4-1
CASSQDQQGAYEQYF
TGCGCCAGCAGCCAAGATCAACAGGGAGCCTACGAGCAGTACTTC
>.|TRBJ2-2|.|TRBV30
CAWSRGSGELFF
TGTGCCTGGAGCAGGGGTTCCGGGGAGCTGTTTTTT